This T cell receptor beta chain was documented in a study of cytomegalovirus exposure and HLA in healthy donors. 60 Vbeta and 13 Jbeta primers were used in PCR. This table comes from immunoSEQ multiplex PCR, and its TCRdb copy is limited to in-frame clones, with some not included. The sample carries 300,000 or so clones, 70% to 90% recorded once. The CDR3 covers 15 residues. Losses at the gene ends were 5 bases for V and 3 bases for J; bases not matched to a gene: 3. The germline V gene has CDR1 ENHRY and CDR2 SYGVKD. What was sequenced was PBMCs. The clonotype comes from a woman in her thirties or forties in good health and CMV-seropositive. The chain employs TRBV10-3 and TRBJ2-3, with 12 bases aligning to TRBD2. Here the CDR3 reads CAISILAGGTDTQYF. CDR3 bases: TGTGCCATCAGTATACTAGCGGGAGGTACAGATACGCAGTATTTT.